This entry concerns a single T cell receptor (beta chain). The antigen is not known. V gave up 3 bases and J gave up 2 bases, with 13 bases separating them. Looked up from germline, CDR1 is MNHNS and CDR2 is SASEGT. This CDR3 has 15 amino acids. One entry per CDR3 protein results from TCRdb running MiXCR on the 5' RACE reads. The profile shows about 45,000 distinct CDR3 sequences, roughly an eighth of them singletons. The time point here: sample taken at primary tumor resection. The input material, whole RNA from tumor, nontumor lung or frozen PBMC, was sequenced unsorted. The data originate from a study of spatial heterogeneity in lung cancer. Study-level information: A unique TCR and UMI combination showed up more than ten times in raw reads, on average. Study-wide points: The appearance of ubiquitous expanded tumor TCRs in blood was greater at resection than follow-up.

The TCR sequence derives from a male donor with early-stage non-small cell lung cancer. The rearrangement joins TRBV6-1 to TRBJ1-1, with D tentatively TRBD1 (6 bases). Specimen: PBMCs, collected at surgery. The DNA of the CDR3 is TGTGCCAGCAGTGACTCGACAGGCCCCAACACTGAAGCTTTCTTT. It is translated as CASSDSTGPNTEAFF.